Sequencing of this T cell receptor beta chain was carried out in a study of CD8 T cells in ankylosing spondylitis. Notes on the study in general: Disease-linked clones were reportedly significantly enriched in matched ankylosing spondylitis synovial fluid.

TCRdb re-analysed the 5' RACE reads in MiXCR, keeping a single row per CDR3 protein. The data contain about 150,000 distinct CDR3 sequences, roughly 44% of them seen just once; the ten biggest clones take up 13% to 15%. Details on this clonotype: Its antigen remains unidentified. One base away lies a much larger clone, so this may be a sequencing read error.

The sequence was collected from a male donor with ankylosing spondylitis. Sequenced material: synovial fluid, either unsorted or a sorted T cell fraction (not recorded which).

In DNA form, the CDR3 reads TGTGCCAGCAGCAAAACAGGGGGCTCGTACGAGCAGTACTTC. Translation: CASSKTGGSYEQYF. This rearrangement joins TRBV28 to TRBJ2-7, with 9 bases that match TRBD1. Losses at the gene ends were 6 bases for V and 4 bases for J; bases not matched to a gene: 7. This CDR3 comprises 14 residues. Germline V gives CDR1 MDHEN, CDR2 SYDVKM.